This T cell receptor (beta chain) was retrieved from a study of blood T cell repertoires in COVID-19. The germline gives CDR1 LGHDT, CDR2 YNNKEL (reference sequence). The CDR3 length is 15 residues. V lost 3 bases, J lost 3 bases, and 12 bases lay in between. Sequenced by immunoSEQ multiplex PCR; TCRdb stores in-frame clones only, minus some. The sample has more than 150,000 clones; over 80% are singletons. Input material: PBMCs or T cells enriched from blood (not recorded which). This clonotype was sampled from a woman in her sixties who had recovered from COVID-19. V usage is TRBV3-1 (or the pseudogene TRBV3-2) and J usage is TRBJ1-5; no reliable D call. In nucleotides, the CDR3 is TGTGCCAGCAGCCAGGAGGGAGGGAACAATCAGCCCCAGCATTTT. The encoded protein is CASSQEGGNNQPQHF.